The 20 T cell receptor beta chains presented below share a single source sample, sequenced in a study of T-cell memory formation after mild COVID-19. TCRdb analysed the 5' RACE reads with MiXCR anew, one entry per CDR3 protein. The profile shows about 350,000 distinct CDR3 sequences, about an eighth of them singletons. Sequencing was performed on PBMCs or a T cell subset sorted from them (not recorded which). These receptors were obtained from a man aged 18 to 35 who had mild COVID-19 (a few samples of this study predate the infection). Cell type and time point are not known.

With respect to this clonotype: An end of the junction differs from the germline gene, which may be a read error. The genes are TRBV19 and TRBJ2-1; D not resolved. The germline CDR1 and CDR2 sequences are LNHDA and SQIVND (reference sequence). The CDR3 is 11 residues long. The CDR3 DNA follows: TGTGACAGTAGTATGGCCAATGAGCAGTTCTTC. This sequence encodes CDSSMANEQFF.

The chain couples TRBV5-6 to TRBJ1-5; 10 bases are shared with TRBD1. This CDR3 is built from 16 residues. After removal of 5 bases from V and 3 bases from J, the junction contained 8 bases not matched to a gene. Per germline, CDR1 SGHDT and CDR2 YYEEEE. The CDR3 bases are TGTGCCAGCAGTCCATCCGGGACAGGGGACAATCAGCCCCAGCATTTT. It encodes CASSPSGTGDNQPQHF.

This chain connects TRBV20-1 to TRBJ1-1, with a possible D match to TRBD1 (5 bases). Germline-derived CDR1 and CDR2 are DFQATT and SNEGSKA (reference sequence). V was clipped by 0 bases and J by 0 bases, with 17 bases between them. The CDR3 consists of 17 residues. The CDR3 region is CSARDRGRGSVNTEAFF. CDR3 bases: TGCAGTGCTAGAGATCGCGGGAGGGGTTCGGTGAACACTGAAGCTTTCTTT.

This clonotype has a count of ten or more. The V gene is TRBV28, the J gene TRBJ1-3, with D uncertain. The CDR3 contains 16 residues. CDR1 is MDHEN, CDR2 SYDVKM, per germline. V lost 3 bases, J lost 0 bases, and 12 bases lay in between. In nucleotides, the CDR3 is TGTGCCAGCAGTTTCTTTGGGTTGAGCTCTGGAAACACCATATATTTT. Protein product: CASSFFGLSSGNTIYF.

The rearrangement links TRBV19 to TRBJ2-1, with 12 bases identical to TRBD2. CDR3 size: 13 residues. CDR1 is LNHDA, CDR2 SQIVND, per germline (reference sequence). Unmatched junction bases numbered 4, after V lost 6 bases and J lost 10 bases. The CDR3 DNA reads as TGTGCCAGTAGGACTAGCGGGGGCTTCGAGCAGTTCTTC. Its translation: CASRTSGGFEQFF.

This clonotype was observed a handful of times. This chain joins TRBV29-1 and TRBJ1-1; unclear D gene. V was cut by 5 bases and J by 6 bases, with 7 bases left in between. The CDR3 consists of 10 residues. The germline CDR1 and CDR2 sequences are SQVTM and ANQGSEA. The CDR3 loop reads CSVNSAEAFF. For the CDR3, the DNA is TGCAGCGTTAACTCGGCTGAAGCTTTCTTT.

The chain links TRBV5-6 to TRBJ1-1; 8 bases align to TRBD1. This CDR3 is 14 amino acids long. With 4 bases clipped from V and 5 bases from J, the junction kept 7 bases outside the gene matches. Germline V gene data show CDR1 as SGHDT and CDR2 as YYEEEE. The CDR3 DNA follows: TGTGCCAGCAGCCGAAGGACAGGGCTTACTGAAGCTTTCTTT. Translation: CASSRRTGLTEAFF. Filled out from reference TRBV5-6 and TRBJ1-1, the complete variable domain reads DAGVTQSPTHLIKTRGQQVTLRCSPKSGHDTVSWYQQALGQGPQFIFQYYEEEERQRGNFPDRFSGHQFPNYSSELNVNALLLGDSALYLCASSRRTGLTEAFFGQGTRLTVV.

This clonotype has more than one count but fewer than ten. The chain links TRBV12-3 or TRBV12-4 to TRBJ1-2; D perhaps matches TRBD1 (5 bases). This CDR3 is 15 amino acids long. V lost 5 bases and J lost 7, with 20 bases in between. Here the CDR3 DNA reads TGTGCCAGCAGTCCCTGGAAACAGGAGAGGCGTGGCTACACCTTC. This codes for CASSPWKQERRGYTF.

This clonotype was observed a few times. The chain carries TRBV30 and TRBJ2-3; TRBD1 matches 10 bases. The V gene end was trimmed by 0 bases and the J gene end by 4 bases; junction bases not matched to a gene: 7. The CDR3 consists of 16 residues. Germline CDR1 and CDR2: GTSNPN and SVGIG (reference sequence). The DNA of the CDR3 is TGTGCCTGGAGTGTACGCGGGACAGGGGTCGCAGATACGCAGTATTTT. It yields the protein CAWSVRGTGVADTQYF.

This clonotype was seen a handful of times. V and J are TRBV5-1 and TRBJ2-3, with a possible D match to TRBD2 (6 bases). The CDR3 loop spans 17 amino acids. CDR1 and CDR2 from the germline V gene are SGHRS and YFSETQ. V lost 4 bases, J lost 3 bases, and 21 bases lay in between. The CDR3 bases are TGCGCCAGCAGCCGATACGGAACGACTAGTCAAACAGATACGCAGTATTTT. This codes for CASSRYGTTSQTDTQYF. The variable domain in full, completed from reference TRBV5-1 and TRBJ2-3, reads KAGVTQTPRYLIKTRGQQVTLSCSPISGHRSVSWYQQTPGQGLQFLFEYFSETQRNKGNFPGRFSGRQFSNSRSEMNVSTLELGDSALYLCASSRYGTTSQTDTQYFGPGTRLTVL.

CDR3 residues: CASVDGLYGYTF. The CDR3 nucleotides read TGTGCCAGCGTGGACGGGTTATATGGCTACACCTTC. The rearrangement links TRBV10-3 to TRBJ1-2, with D uncertain. Germline V gene data show CDR1 as ENHRY and CDR2 as SYGVKD. The ends were cut back, 10 bases at V and 5 bases at J, with 14 bases in the middle. This CDR3 region has 12 residues.

The V and J genes are TRBV5-1 and TRBJ2-7; 14 bases agree with TRBD2. J was trimmed by 0 bases and V by 4 bases; bases with no gene match: 3. CDR1 is SGHRS and CDR2 is YFSETQ in the germline V gene. The CDR3 has 16 amino acids. The CDR3 spells CASSRGTSGGSYEQYF. CDR3 in DNA: TGCGCCAGCAGCCGAGGGACTAGCGGGGGCTCCTACGAGCAGTACTTC.

This clonotype turned up a few times. V gene TRBV6-2 or TRBV6-3 combines with J gene TRBJ2-1; perhaps TRBD1 as D (6 bases). The length of the CDR3 is 15 residues. Germline V gene lookup returns CDR1 MNHEY and CDR2 SVGEGT. The V end was cut by 5 bases, the J end by 3 bases, with 14 bases between. CDR3 protein: CASSTPLGGYNEQFF. The CDR3 DNA reads TGTGCCAGCAGTACCCCCCTAGGGGGCTACAATGAGCAGTTCTTC.

The rearrangement joins TRBV4-1 to TRBJ2-3; 7 bases are a match to TRBD2. The CDR3 totals 18 residues. With V trimmed by 0 bases and J by 3 bases, 12 bases remained unmatched. Germline lookup yields CDR1 MGHRA and CDR2 YSYEKL. In DNA form, the CDR3 reads TGCGCCAGCAGCCAAGACAGGGTATGGGACTACATTACAGATACGCAGTATTTT. It specifies CASSQDRVWDYITDTQYF.

V is TRBV6-5 and J is TRBJ2-5; D possibly corresponds to TRBD1 (5 bases). Germline CDR1 reads MNHEY; CDR2 reads SVGAGI. The CDR3 is made up of 14 amino acids. V lost 7 bases to trimming and J lost 2 bases, with 14 bases between them. The CDR3 reads CASTYSTGQETQYF. The CDR3 nucleotides read TGTGCCAGCACCTACTCCACAGGTCAAGAGACCCAGTACTTC.

This clonotype came up a few times. The chain joins TRBV7-9 to TRBJ1-4; D is perhaps TRBD1 (5 bases). This CDR3 region has 15 residues. Per the germline V gene, CDR1 is SEHNR and CDR2 is FQNEAQ (reference sequence). V lost 3 bases and J 6 bases, leaving 14 bases between the germline ends. CDR3 amino acids: CASSLLKGVDEKLFF. In DNA, the CDR3 is TGTGCCAGCAGCTTGCTTAAAGGGGTGGATGAAAAACTGTTTTTT.

This clonotype was counted many times. The DNA for the CDR3 is TGTGCCAGCAGTTCAGGACAGGTGTCCTTCTGGGGGTACGTC. This encodes CASSSGQVSFWGYV. The J gene is TRBJ2-7, the V gene TRBV28, with TRBD1 matching 7 bases. The CDR3 is 14 amino acids. Germline CDR1 and CDR2: MDHEN and SYDVKM. The junction had 15 bases not matched to a gene; V was cut back by 4 bases and J by 12 bases.

In this sample, this clonotype turned up a few times. The chain links TRBV3-1 to TRBJ1-5, with unresolved D. V lost 1 base to trimming and J lost 1 base, with 5 bases between them. This CDR3 is 14 amino acids long. In germline, CDR1 is LGHDT, CDR2 YNNKEL (reference sequence). CDR3 DNA: TGTGCCAGCAGCCAAGCACTGAGCAATCAGCCCCAGCATTTT. Its protein is CASSQALSNQPQHF. Full variable domain (remainder filled in from reference TRBV3-1 and TRBJ1-5): DTAVSQTPKYLVTQMGNDKSIKCEQNLGHDTMYWYKQDSKKFLKIMFSYNNKELIINETVPNRFSPKSPDKAHLNLHINSLELGDSAVYFCASSQALSNQPQHFGDGTRLSIL.

The sample holds a few counts of this clonotype. The chain is built from TRBV4-1 and TRBJ1-1; weak D call: TRBD1 (5 bases). V was clipped by 1 base and J by 9 bases, with 9 bases between them. Germline CDR1 MGHRA, CDR2 YSYEKL. This CDR3 is 12 amino acids long. Here the CDR3 DNA reads TGCGCCAGCAGCCAAGTGGGACCTAAAGCTTTCTTT. Encoded protein: CASSQVGPKAFF.

This chain's CDR3 is CASSGRLAGPTDTQYF. The CDR3 region has the DNA TGTGCCAGCAGCGGAAGACTAGCGGGGCCAACAGATACGCAGTATTTT. The chain has TRBV7-2 and TRBJ2-3, with 11 positions matching TRBD2. Germline V lookup: CDR1 SGHTA, CDR2 FQGNSA. V shed 5 bases, J shed 3 bases, and the junction held 7 bases outside the gene matches. This CDR3 is 16 amino acids long.